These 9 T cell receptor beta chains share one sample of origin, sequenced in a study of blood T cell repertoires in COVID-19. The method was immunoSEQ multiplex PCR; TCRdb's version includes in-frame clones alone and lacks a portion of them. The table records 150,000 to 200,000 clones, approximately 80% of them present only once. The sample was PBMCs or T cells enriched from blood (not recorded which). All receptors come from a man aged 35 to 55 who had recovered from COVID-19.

The CDR3 region is CASRSGQAYEQYF. In DNA, the CDR3 is TGTGCCAGCAGGTCAGGACAGGCCTACGAGCAGTACTTC. V and J are TRBV7-9 and TRBJ2-7, with 7 bases lining up with TRBD1. The length of the CDR3 is 13 residues. V was pared by 6 bases and J by 2 bases, with 4 bases of the junction left unmatched. CDR1 SEHNR and CDR2 FQNEAQ come from the germline V gene (reference sequence).

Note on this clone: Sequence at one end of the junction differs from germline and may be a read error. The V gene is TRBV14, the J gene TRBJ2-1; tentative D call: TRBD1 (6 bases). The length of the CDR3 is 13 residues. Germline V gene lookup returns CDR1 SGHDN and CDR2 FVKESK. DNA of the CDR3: TGTGCCAGCAGCCAATACGGGACAATCAATTTCATCTTC. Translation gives CASSQYGTINFIF.

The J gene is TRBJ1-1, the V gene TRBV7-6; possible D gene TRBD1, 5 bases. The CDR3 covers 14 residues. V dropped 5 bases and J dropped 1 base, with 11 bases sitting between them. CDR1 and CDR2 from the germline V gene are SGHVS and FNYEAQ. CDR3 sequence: CASSQGVKNTEAFF. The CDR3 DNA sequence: TGTGCCAGCAGCCAAGGGGTAAAGAACACTGAAGCTTTCTTT.

The CDR3 spells CASQAGSTDTQYF. The CDR3 DNA follows: TGTGCCAGTCAAGCGGGGAGCACAGATACGCAGTATTTT. V is TRBV2 and J is TRBJ2-3, with 7 positions matching TRBD2. V shed 9 bases, J shed 0 bases, and the junction held 3 bases outside the gene matches. CDR3 length equals 13 residues. The V gene's germline CDR1 is SNHLY and CDR2 FYNNEI.

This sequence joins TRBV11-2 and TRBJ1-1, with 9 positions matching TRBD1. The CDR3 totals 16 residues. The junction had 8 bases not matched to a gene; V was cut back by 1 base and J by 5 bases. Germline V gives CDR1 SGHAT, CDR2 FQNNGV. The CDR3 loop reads CASSLGARGQGTEAFF. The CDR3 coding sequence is TGTGCCAGCAGCTTAGGGGCTAGGGGACAGGGAACTGAAGCTTTCTTT.

The CDR3 bases are TGTGCCAGTAGTTCGACAGGTCTCTCTGGGGGTGGCTACACCTTC. Amino acid sequence: CASSSTGLSGGGYTF. The rearrangement joins TRBV19 to TRBJ1-2; D might be TRBD1 (6 bases). The CDR3 sequence is 15 residues long. Looked up from germline, CDR1 is LNHDA and CDR2 is SQIVND (reference sequence). V was cut by 5 bases and J by 7 bases, with 20 bases left in between.

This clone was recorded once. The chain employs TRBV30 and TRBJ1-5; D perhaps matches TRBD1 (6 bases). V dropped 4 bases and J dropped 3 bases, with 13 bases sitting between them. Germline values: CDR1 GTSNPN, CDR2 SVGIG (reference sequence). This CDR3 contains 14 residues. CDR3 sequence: CAWNQGSINQPQHF. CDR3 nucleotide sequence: TGTGCCTGGAATCAGGGGAGTATCAATCAGCCCCAGCATTTT.

CDR3: CATSDGQGREQETQYF. The DNA for the CDR3 is TGTGCCACCAGTGATGGGCAGGGGAGGGAGCAAGAGACCCAGTACTTC. V usage is TRBV24-1 and J usage is TRBJ2-5, with TRBD2 as a possible D gene (7 bases). Germline V gene data show CDR1 as KGHDR and CDR2 as SFDVKD. Trimming pared 3 bases from V and 2 bases from J, leaving 15 bases between. CDR3 size: 16 residues.

CDR3 nucleotides: TGTGCCAGCAGTGAAACAGAGCGGGGAGGGTTGTCCGGGGAGCTGTTTTTT. It is translated as CASSETERGGLSGELFF. The gene calls are TRBV6-1 and TRBJ2-2, with 7 bases lining up with TRBD2. CDR1 and CDR2 (germline): MNHNS, SASEGT. This CDR3 contains 17 residues. V lost 2 bases and J lost 6; bases outside the gene matches: 12.